The rows below give T cell receptor beta chains drawn from one sample of a study of T-cell reconstitution after alpha-beta-depleted transplantation in children. MiXCR was run by TCRdb on the PCR reads, yielding one entry per CDR3 protein. There are about 120,000 distinct CDR3 sequences in the sample; approximately 10% occur only once, and about 34% lies in the top ten. Specimen: PBMCs, collected before TCRalphabeta/CD19-depleted stem cell transplant. The receptors derive from a boy aged 2 to 9 with acute lymphoblastic leukemia, due to receive a stem cell transplant. The CDR3 runs from the conserved cysteine through the conserved F or W. The D gene is left open where the match is weak. A row's size may be missing; if present it is once, few, many or a size class.

>NA|TRBV12-3/TRBV12-4|few|TRBJ2-1
TGTGCCAGCAGTTTAGGAAAAAATGAGCAGTTCTTC
CASSLGKNEQFF
>TRBD1|TRBV15|few|TRBJ2-5
TGTGCCACCGGTGCAGGTCGAGGGGGCTTTTCTGGGGAGACCCAGTACTTC
CATGAGRGGFSGETQYF
>TRBD2|TRBV6-1|NA|TRBJ2-7
TGTGCCAGCAGTCCCCTTGGGACTAGCGGTCGCTACGAGCAGTACTTC
CASSPLGTSGRYEQYF
>TRBD2|TRBV12-3/TRBV12-4|many|TRBJ2-7
TGTGCCAGCAGTTCCTCTAGCGGGCCCTCCTACGAGCAGTACTTC
CASSSSSGPSYEQYF
>TRBD2|TRBV9|NA|TRBJ2-1
TGTGCCAGCAACCCTAGCGGGAGAAATGAGCAGTTCTTC
CASNPSGRNEQFF
>NA|TRBV5-1|few|TRBJ1-5
TGCGCCAGCAGCCGAGACCGATATCAGCCCCAGCATTTT
CASSRDRYQPQHF
>NA|TRBV30|NA|TRBJ2-1
TGTGCCTGGAGTCCTTGGGGGGATTACAATGAGCAGTTCTTC
CAWSPWGDYNEQFF
>NA|TRBV20-1|few|TRBJ2-6
TGCAGTGCTAGAGAGGTAACTTCTGGGGCCAACGTCCTGACTTTC
CSAREVTSGANVLTF
>NA|TRBV20-1|few|TRBJ1-1
TGCAGTGCTAGAGGGCCATCTAACACTGAAGCTTTCTTT
CSARGPSNTEAFF
>NA|TRBV20-1|many|TRBJ1-1
TGCAGTGCTAGAGACGGGCAGGGATTAGTAGCTTTCTTT
CSARDGQGLVAFF
>TRBD1|TRBV5-8|many|TRBJ1-1
TGTGCCAGCAGGATAGGACAGGGGACGAGACGGAACACTGAAGCTTTCTTT
CASRIGQGTRRNTEAFF
>NA|TRBV7-9|many|TRBJ1-2
TGTGCCAGCAGCTTAGACACGGATGGCTACACCTTC
CASSLDTDGYTF
>NA|TRBV29-1|few|TRBJ2-1
TGCAGCGTTGAAGACCCCGATGCCCTCTACAATGAGCAGTTCTTC
CSVEDPDALYNEQFF
>NA|TRBV7-3|many|TRBJ1-1
TGTGCCAGCAGTCAACAGGGCCCAGAACAAGCTTTCTTT
CASSQQGPEQAFF
>NA|TRBV4-2|NA|TRBJ2-7
TGTGCCAGCAGCCAAGATTTAAAAGAGCAGTACTTC
CASSQDLKEQYF